The clone carrying this TCR beta chain was detected many times. Its specificity is not known. TCRdb re-called the 5' RACE reads through MiXCR, storing one row per CDR3 protein. The table records some 140,000 distinct CDR3 sequences, 7% to 8% of them present only once. This specimen comes from a study of CD8 T cells in ankylosing spondylitis. Notes on the study in general: Earlier reports found some motif variants in synovial fluid and blood in reactive arthritis. Peripheral blood held disease-linked clones only at relatively low frequency, and these were CD8+.

The CDR3 is 18 residues long. Trimming at V came to 3 bases and at J to 8 bases, leaving 18 bases not matched to a gene. The germline CDR1 and CDR2 sequences are MGHDK and SYGVNS. The material sequenced was blood, either unsorted or a sorted T cell fraction (not recorded which). This rearrangement joins TRBV25-1 to TRBJ1-4; 7 bases align to TRBD1. This sequence was found in a female donor with ankylosing spondylitis or in good health (not recorded which). CDR3: CASSELPSAEGAREKLFF. The CDR3 DNA reads TGTGCCAGCAGTGAGCTCCCTTCGGCGGAGGGGGCCCGGGAAAAACTGTTTTTT.